This TCR beta chain derives from a study of cytomegalovirus exposure and HLA in healthy donors. Primers for the PCR totalled 60 Vbeta and 13 Jbeta. The assay was immunoSEQ multiplex PCR, and TCRdb's table has in-frame clones only and misses some. The repertoire consists of some 56,000 clones, with 80% occurring once and the leading ten covering around 4.2%. The length of the CDR3 is 14 residues. Germline loops: CDR1 ENHRY, CDR2 SYGVKD. V lost 6 bases and J lost 2; bases outside the gene matches: 6. The sequenced sample consisted of PBMCs. The chain links TRBV10-3 to TRBJ1-1, with 7 positions matching TRBD1. The TCR comes from a woman between 40 and 50 years old in good health and CMV-seronegative. The CDR3 nucleotides are TGTGCCATCAGAGGAGGGACAGATAACACTGAAGCTTTCTTT. It yields the protein CAIRGGTDNTEAFF.